These 6 T cell receptor beta chains originate from one sample sequenced in a study of T cells in Graves' hyperthyroidism and ophthalmopathy. It was RNA transcripts that yielded the amplified TCR beta CDR3 regions. During a first-round RT-PCR of the TCR CDR3, the HTBI primer set was used. MiXCR was run by TCRdb on the multiplex PCR reads, yielding one entry per CDR3 protein. The sample contains 300,000 to 450,000 distinct CDR3 sequences, about 13% of which appear only once. Input material: blood. All receptors come from a man aged 25-45 years with Graves' hyperthyroidism that later progressed to Graves' ophthalmopathy.

The V call is TRBV29-1, the J call TRBJ1-2, with 7 nucleotides matching TRBD1. In germline, CDR1 is SQVTM, CDR2 ANQGSEA. The CDR3 contains 11 residues. J was trimmed by 8 bases and V by 5 bases; bases with no gene match: 5. Here the CDR3 reads CSVNRGDGYTF. Here the CDR3 DNA reads TGCAGCGTTAACAGGGGTGACGGCTACACCTTC.

The sample holds a few counts of this clonotype. The CDR3 region has the DNA TGTGCCAGCAGAGAGACAGGATACTACGAGCAGTACTTC. Its translation is CASRETGYYEQYF. The chain recombines TRBV6-4 with TRBJ2-7, with D possibly matching TRBD1 (6 bases). V was clipped by 6 bases and J by 3 bases, with 12 bases between them. Germline values: CDR1 MRHNA, CDR2 SNTAGT. The CDR3 has 13 amino acids.

The V and J genes are TRBV9 and TRBJ2-3; no clear D gene. Germline V lookup: CDR1 SGDLS, CDR2 YYNGEE. The CDR3 totals 13 residues. Trimming cost V 1 base and J 1 base, with 4 bases left between them. The CDR3 DNA reads as TGTGCCAGCAGCGTAACGGGCACAGATACGCAGTATTTT. Residues: CASSVTGTDTQYF.

V and J are TRBV20-1 and TRBJ2-3, with D unresolved. Germline V gives CDR1 DFQATT, CDR2 SNEGSKA (reference sequence). The CDR3 has 12 amino acids. V was trimmed by 6 bases and J by 0 bases, leaving 7 bases between them. This chain's CDR3 is CSALSSTDTQYF. CDR3 bases: TGCAGTGCCCTGTCTAGCACAGATACGCAGTATTTT.

Ten or more counts support this clonotype. This chain joins TRBV20-1 and TRBJ2-3; TRBD2 agrees at 7 bases. Unmatched junction bases numbered 5, after V lost 5 bases and J lost 0 bases. Germline lookup yields CDR1 DFQATT and CDR2 SNEGSKA (reference sequence). The CDR3 covers 14 residues. The CDR3 DNA sequence: TGCAGTGCTCCGCTAGCGGCTAGCACAGATACGCAGTATTTT. Translated, it gives CSAPLAASTDTQYF.

This clonotype has at least ten counts. This chain connects TRBV27 to TRBJ2-5; 8 bases fit TRBD1. The CDR3 contains 13 residues. CDR1 MNHEY and CDR2 SMNVEV come from the germline V gene (reference sequence). V trimming: 6 bases; J trimming: 5 bases; junction bases outside the gene matches: 5. The CDR3 nucleotides are TGTGCCAGCAGCACTGGACAGGGCGAGACCCAGTACTTC. It yields the protein CASSTGQGETQYF.